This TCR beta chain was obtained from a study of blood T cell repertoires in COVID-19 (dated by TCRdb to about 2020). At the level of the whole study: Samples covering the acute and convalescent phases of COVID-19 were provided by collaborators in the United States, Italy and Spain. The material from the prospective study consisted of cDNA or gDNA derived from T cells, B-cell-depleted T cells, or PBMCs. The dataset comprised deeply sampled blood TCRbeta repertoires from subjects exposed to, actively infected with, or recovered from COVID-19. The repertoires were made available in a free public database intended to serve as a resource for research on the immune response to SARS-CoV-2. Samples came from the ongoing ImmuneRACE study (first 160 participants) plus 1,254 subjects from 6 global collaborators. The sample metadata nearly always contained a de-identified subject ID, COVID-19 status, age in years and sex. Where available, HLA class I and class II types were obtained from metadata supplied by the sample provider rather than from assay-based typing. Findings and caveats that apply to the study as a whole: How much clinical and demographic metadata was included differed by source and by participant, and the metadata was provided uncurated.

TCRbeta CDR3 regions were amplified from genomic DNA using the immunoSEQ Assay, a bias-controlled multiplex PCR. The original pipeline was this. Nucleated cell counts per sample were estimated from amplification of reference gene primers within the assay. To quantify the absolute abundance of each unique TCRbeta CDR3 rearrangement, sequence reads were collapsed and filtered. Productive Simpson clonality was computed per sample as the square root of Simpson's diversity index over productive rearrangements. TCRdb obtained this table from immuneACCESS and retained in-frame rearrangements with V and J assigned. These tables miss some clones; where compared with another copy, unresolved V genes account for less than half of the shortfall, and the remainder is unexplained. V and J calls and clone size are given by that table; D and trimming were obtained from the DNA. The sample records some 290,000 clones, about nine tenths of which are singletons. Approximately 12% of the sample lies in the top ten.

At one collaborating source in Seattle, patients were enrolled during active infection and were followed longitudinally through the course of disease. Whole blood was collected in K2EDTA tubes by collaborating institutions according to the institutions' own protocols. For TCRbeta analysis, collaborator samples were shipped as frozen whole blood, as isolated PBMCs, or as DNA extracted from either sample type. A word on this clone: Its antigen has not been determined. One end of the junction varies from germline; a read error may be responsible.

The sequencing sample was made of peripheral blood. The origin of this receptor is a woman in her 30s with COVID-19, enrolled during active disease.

The sequence in DNA is TGTGCCAGCAGGGAAGGAATCTGGACAGGGGGCGAAACTGAAGCTTTCTTT. The translation is CASREGIWTGGETEAFF. The chain is assembled from TRBV2 and TRBJ1-1; TRBD1 fits 11 bases in the junction. CDR3 length: 17 amino acids, cysteine to phenylalanine. The sequence is cut down to CDR3 DNA, 51 bases in frame from base 1. From the germline V gene, CDR1 is SNHLY and CDR2 is FYNNEI.